Described below is a single T cell receptor beta chain sequence and its context. V was trimmed by 1 base and J by 5 bases, leaving 8 bases between them. Germline V lookup: CDR1 MGHRA, CDR2 YSYEKL. This CDR3 spans 13 amino acids. This record comes from a study of control samples from healthy donors and cancer patients. The assay was immunoSEQ multiplex PCR, and TCRdb's table has in-frame clones only and misses some. This repertoire shows about 120,000 clones, roughly 89% found once; its top ten account for less than 7%. This sequence joins TRBV4-1 and TRBJ2-5, with D perhaps matching TRBD1 (5 bases). The TCR sequence derives from a man aged 18-30 years in good health. Sequencing was carried out using blood. CDR3 DNA: TGCGCCAGCAGCCAAGGACAGTGGGAGACCCAGTACTTC. Translating gives CASSQGQWETQYF.